This T cell receptor beta chain was obtained from a study of T cells in Graves' hyperthyroidism and ophthalmopathy. V shed 1 base and J 8 bases; nucleotides not matched to a gene: 10. The CDR3 runs 15 residues. Uncontrolled infection, other autoimmune disease, pregnancy or lactation led to exclusion. Fresh peripheral blood, 10 ml, yielded the PBMCs. Study-level findings and limits: Also found in blood were most expanded thyroid clonotypes above 0.001.

The source material, RNA transcripts, was used to amplify TCR beta CDR3 regions. RT-PCR in the first round (using the HTBI primer set) targeted the TCR CDR3. Using its own MiXCR run on the multiplex PCR reads, TCRdb lists one record per CDR3 protein. The sample shows around 600,000 distinct CDR3 sequences, roughly 15% of them seen only once. In its sample, this clonotype was seen many times. Antigen specificity is unknown. The genes are TRBV12-3 or TRBV12-4 and TRBJ1-2, with 7 bases identical to TRBD1. The receptor's source is a woman aged 50 to 60 with Graves' ophthalmopathy. The sequenced sample was blood. CDR3: CASSLEPDRPRGYTF. CDR3 sequence (DNA): TGTGCCAGCAGTTTAGAGCCGGACAGGCCACGGGGCTACACCTTC.